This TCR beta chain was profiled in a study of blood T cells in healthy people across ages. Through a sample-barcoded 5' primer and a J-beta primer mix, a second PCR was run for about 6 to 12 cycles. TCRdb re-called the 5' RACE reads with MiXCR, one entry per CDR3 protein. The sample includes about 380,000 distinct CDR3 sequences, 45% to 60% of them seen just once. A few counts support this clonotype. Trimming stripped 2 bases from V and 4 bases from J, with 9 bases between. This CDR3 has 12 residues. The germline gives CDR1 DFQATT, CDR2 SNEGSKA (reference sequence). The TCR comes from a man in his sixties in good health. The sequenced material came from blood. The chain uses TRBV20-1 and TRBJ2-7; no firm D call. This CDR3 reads CSARPVRYEQYF. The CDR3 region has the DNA TGCAGTGCTAGACCCGTTAGATACGAGCAGTACTTC.